The 32 T cell receptor beta chains below come from one sample, sequenced in a study of blood T cells in healthy people across ages (dated by TCRdb to 2013 to 2016). Library method: 5' RACE. Instrument on record: Illumina HiSeq 2500. A second PCR of about 6 to 11 cycles was performed with a sample-barcoded 5' primer and a J-beta primer mix. TCRdb redid the processing of the public reads, applying fastp at Q25 and MiXCR, and retained in-frame beta chains. Merged by CDR3 protein, the rows form single entries marked with the most common genes and DNA. Across this sample there are over a million distinct CDR3 sequences, with approximately 25% seen only once. About 0.72% of the sample goes to the ten largest clones. In addition, the sample was reused for a study of T cells of mothers and their children.

The sequenced sample was blood. Every receptor here comes from a girl between 2 and 10 years old in good health.

This clonotype was counted only a few times. The chain has TRBV28 and TRBJ1-2; possible D gene TRBD1, 5 bases. In germline, CDR1 is MDHEN, CDR2 SYDVKM. Deletions cut 4 bases from V and 6 bases from J, with 12 bases between. CDR3 length equals 13 residues. The CDR3 sequence: CASSSRGTNGYTF. CDR3 coding DNA: TGTGCCAGCAGTTCCCGGGGCACAAATGGCTACACCTTC.

With respect to this clonotype: The DNA is left out, because the CDR3 cannot be placed on it with certainty; the CDR3 is given as TCRdb lists it. This CDR3 is CASSLEVGWGTRYF. The V and J genes are TRBV5-1 and TRBJ2-5. CDR1 and CDR2 from the germline V gene are SGHRS and YFSETQ. The CDR3 extends over 14 residues, inclusive of both ends.

This clonotype was counted only a few times. V usage is TRBV4-1 and J usage is TRBJ2-7, with D maybe TRBD1 (5 bases). From germline, CDR1 is MGHRA and CDR2 YSYEKL. The CDR3 extends over 15 amino acids. V was trimmed by 1 base and J by 0 bases, leaving 10 bases between them. DNA for the CDR3: TGCGCCAGCAGCCAAGTGCAGGGTTACTCCTACGAGCAGTACTTC. This sequence encodes CASSQVQGYSYEQYF.

This clonotype was seen only a few times. The CDR3 DNA reads as TGTGCCAGCAGCCAAGAAGGGACAGGGACTCAGCCCCAGCATTTT. Its protein is CASSQEGTGTQPQHF. The chain employs TRBV3-1 and TRBJ1-5; the match to TRBD1 covers 9 bases. With V trimmed by 0 bases and J by 6 bases, 3 bases remained unmatched. The CDR3 contains 15 residues. Germline V gene sequence: CDR1 LGHDT, CDR2 YNNKEL (reference sequence). Based on the CDR3 plus reference TRBV3-1 and TRBJ1-5, the full variable domain is DTAVSQTPKYLVTQMGNDKSIKCEQNLGHDTMYWYKQDSKKFLKIMFSYNNKELIINETVPNRFSPKSPDKAHLNLHINSLELGDSAVYFCASSQEGTGTQPQHFGDGTRLSIL.

This clonotype was counted only a few times. The chain is built from TRBV7-2 and TRBJ2-2; 11 bases fit TRBD1. CDR3 length: 16 amino acids. The germline V gene has CDR1 SGHTA and CDR2 FQGNSA. V was pared by 7 bases and J by 6 bases, with 10 bases of the junction left unmatched. The CDR3, as DNA: TGTGCCAGCATCCTCGACCCGGGACAGGGGGCCGGGGAGCTGTTTTTT. This translates into CASILDPGQGAGELFF.

J is TRBJ2-7 and V is TRBV9; TRBD1 matches 10 bases. Germline trimming cut 7 bases from V and 2 bases from J; bases unmatched to any gene: 3. Per germline, CDR1 SGDLS and CDR2 YYNGEE. CDR3 length: 13 amino acids. CDR3 in amino acids: CASGGTGAYEQYF. The DNA of the CDR3 is TGTGCCAGCGGGGGGACAGGGGCCTACGAGCAGTACTTC.

The rearrangement joins TRBV12-5 to TRBJ1-2; D remains unclear. Germline V gene data show CDR1 as LGHNT and CDR2 as FRNRAP. CDR3 size: 13 residues. With 8 bases removed from V and 8 bases from J, the gap between germline ends came to 18 bases. The CDR3 is CASSSSLKEGYTF. CDR3 DNA sequence: TGTGCTAGTAGCTCCTCCCTAAAGGAAGGCTACACCTTC.

This clonotype was counted only a few times. The chain couples TRBV6-6 to TRBJ1-1; D gene uncertain. Between the trimmed V and J ends, which lost 5 bases and 1 base, there was a span of 8 bases. Germline CDR1 is MNHNY and CDR2 is SVGAGI (reference sequence). The CDR3 is 13 amino acids. The CDR3 spells CASSPNSNTEAFF. In DNA, the CDR3 is TGTGCCAGCAGTCCGAATTCGAACACTGAAGCTTTCTTT.

This clonotype was observed many times. The V and J genes are TRBV5-1 and TRBJ2-2; maybe TRBD2 (6 bases). V dropped 2 bases and J dropped 1 base, with 6 bases sitting between them. Germline V gene lookup returns CDR1 SGHRS and CDR2 YFSETQ. The CDR3 is made up of 14 amino acids. The CDR3 coding sequence is TGCGCCAGCAGCTTTAGCGGGAACACCGGGGAGCTGTTTTTT. Its translation is CASSFSGNTGELFF.

The gene calls are TRBV5-1 and TRBJ1-2, with TRBD1 matching 9 bases. The CDR3 totals 15 residues. V dropped 5 bases and J dropped 5; count of bases not matched to a gene: 10. Germline V lookup: CDR1 SGHRS, CDR2 YFSETQ. CDR3 loop: CASRAGTGKDYGYTF. The CDR3, as DNA: TGCGCCAGCAGGGCCGGGACAGGGAAGGATTATGGCTACACCTTC.

This clonotype was observed a few times. This rearrangement joins TRBV7-2 to TRBJ2-5, with 9 bases matching TRBD2. In germline, CDR1 is SGHTA, CDR2 FQGNSA. The CDR3 runs 17 residues. J lost 5 bases, V lost 2 bases, and 12 bases had no gene match. The CDR3 reads CASSLISSGGTYETQYF. The CDR3 DNA reads TGTGCCAGCAGCTTAATAAGTAGCGGGGGTACCTATGAGACCCAGTACTTC.

This chain links TRBV7-8 with TRBJ1-2; 7 bases line up with TRBD1. Trimming at V came to 4 bases and at J to 4 bases, leaving 6 bases not matched to a gene. Germline V gene sequence: CDR1 SGHVS, CDR2 FQNEAQ. The CDR3 is 14 residues long. In DNA, the CDR3 is TGTGCCAGCAGCTCGGGGGACAGAAGCTATGGCTACACCTTC. Protein product: CASSSGDRSYGYTF.

The sample holds a few counts of this clonotype. The chain is built from TRBV27 and TRBJ2-1; the D is unclear. The germline V gene has CDR1 MNHEY and CDR2 SMNVEV (reference sequence). The V end was cut by 7 bases, the J end by 7 bases, with 11 bases between. This CDR3 is built from 12 residues. The CDR3 nucleotides are TGTGCCAGCAAGAGAGGAAGGAATGAGCAGTTCTTC. Its protein product is CASKRGRNEQFF.

This clonotype was observed a few times. The V and J genes are TRBV27 and TRBJ2-7; D may be TRBD1 (5 bases). Looked up from germline, CDR1 is MNHEY and CDR2 is SMNVEV (reference sequence). The CDR3 contains 14 residues. Trimming removed 4 bases at V and 5 bases at J, with 15 bases between. CDR3 region: CASSYNRRIDEQYF. Written as DNA, the CDR3 is TGTGCCAGCAGTTACAACAGGCGTATCGACGAGCAGTACTTC.

The rearrangement joins TRBV9 to TRBJ1-1; tentatively, D is TRBD1 (5 bases). Trimming pared 0 bases from V and 10 bases from J, leaving 22 bases between. This CDR3 region has 16 residues. Germline V CDR1 and CDR2: SGDLS, YYNGEE. The CDR3: CASSVVPPTDLGGAFF. The CDR3 DNA follows: TGTGCCAGCAGCGTAGTCCCCCCTACAGATTTGGGGGGAGCTTTCTTT. Supplemented by reference TRBV9 and TRBJ1-1, the full variable domain reads DSGVTQTPKHLITATGQRVTLRCSPRSGDLSVYWYQQSLDQGLQFLIQYYNGEERAKGNILERFSAQQFPDLHSELNLSSLELGDSALYFCASSVVPPTDLGGAFFGQGTRLTVV.

Points on this clonotype: The junction differs from germline at one of its ends, possibly a read error. The chain uses TRBV5-6 and TRBJ1-4; D gene unclear. The CDR3 loop spans 14 amino acids. The germline V gene has CDR1 SGHDT and CDR2 YYEEEE. CDR3 loop: CASSLAGELKNLFF. CDR3 in DNA: TGTGCCAGCAGCTTGGCGGGTGAATTGAAAAACCTGTTTTTT.

This clonotype was picked up a small number of times. V usage is TRBV9 and J usage is TRBJ1-1; D call uncertain. The CDR3 is 14 amino acids. The germline gives CDR1 SGDLS, CDR2 YYNGEE. Trimming took off 3 bases at V and 2 bases at J, with 11 bases between the two ends. This CDR3 reads CASSGFTHNTEAFF. CDR3 in DNA: TGTGCCAGCAGCGGTTTTACACACAACACTGAAGCTTTCTTT.

As concerns this clonotype: Given the absence of the conserved phenylalanine or tryptophan at the CDR3 end, a read error is likely. The rearrangement joins TRBV19 to TRBJ2-5, with no clear D. The J call may be mistaken, given a closer DNA end match to TRBJ2-1. Looked up from germline, CDR1 is LNHDA and CDR2 is SQIVND (reference sequence). The CDR3 length is 12 residues. CDR3 protein: CASSDGGNEQFL. For the CDR3, the DNA is TGTGCCAGTAGTGACGGTGGGAATGAGCAGTTCCTC.

The CDR3 DNA sequence: TGTGCCAGCAGCCAATCCGGCAGTTGGGGAGAGACCCAGTACTTC. Translating gives CASSQSGSWGETQYF. V and J are TRBV3-1 and TRBJ2-5; D ambiguous. Trimming took 2 bases from V and 4 from J, leaving 14 bases between them. This CDR3 comprises 15 residues. CDR1 is LGHDT, CDR2 YNNKEL, per germline (reference sequence).

The chain is built from TRBV14 and TRBJ2-7; the D call may be TRBD1 or TRBD2 (5 bases each). The germline V and J ends were trimmed by 1 base and 7 bases, with 11 bases remaining between them. The CDR3 is 13 amino acids. The germline V gene encodes CDR1 SGHDN and CDR2 FVKESK. The CDR3 DNA is TGTGCCAGCAGCCAAGTTAAGGGGACGGAGCAGTACTTC. Encoded protein: CASSQVKGTEQYF.

The chain links TRBV3-1 to TRBJ2-5; 8 bases match TRBD2. The J call may be in error: the DNA end matches TRBJ2-1 better. CDR1 and CDR2 (germline): LGHDT, YNNKEL (reference sequence). The CDR3 contains 14 residues. The CDR3 sequence: CASSQVLAANEQFF. DNA of the CDR3: TGTGCCAGCAGCCAAGTACTAGCGGCTAATGAGCAGTTCTTC.

The table lists this clonotype with a few counts. The chain carries TRBV5-4 and TRBJ2-1; TRBD1 matches at 7 bases. CDR3 size: 14 residues. J lost 5 bases, V lost 4 bases, and 6 bases had no gene match. Per germline, CDR1 SGHNT and CDR2 YYREEE (reference sequence). DNA for the CDR3: TGTGCCAGCAGCCACGCCGGGACAGACAATGAGCAGTTCTTC. This translates into CASSHAGTDNEQFF.

The sample holds a few counts of this clonotype. J is TRBJ2-7 and V is TRBV28; 8 positions match TRBD2. The CDR3 is 14 residues long. Germline CDR1 reads MDHEN; CDR2 reads SYDVKM. V lost 2 bases to trimming and J lost 12 bases; unmatched junction nucleotides: 12. The CDR3 region has the DNA TGTGCCAGCAGTTTAGGCGCCCTCGAGCGGGAGTTGTACTTC. Amino acids: CASSLGALERELYF.

The rearrangement uses TRBV7-2 and TRBJ2-1; no definite D call. This CDR3 region has 11 residues. CDR1 SGHTA and CDR2 FQGNSA come from the germline V gene. V dropped 4 bases and J dropped 8 bases, with 6 bases sitting between them. The CDR3 loop reads CASSYIDEQFF. CDR3 sequence (DNA): TGTGCCAGCAGCTACATAGATGAGCAGTTCTTC. The full variable domain, rest sourced from reference TRBV7-2 and TRBJ2-1, is GAGVSQSPSNKVTEKGKDVELRCDPISGHTALYWYRQSLGQGLEFLIYFQGNSAPDKSGLPSDRFSAERTGGSVSTLTIQRTQQEDSAVYLCASSYIDEQFFGPGTRLTVL.

This clonotype turned up a few times. The V and J genes are TRBV5-1 and TRBJ2-1; 7 bases line up with TRBD2. The CDR3 is made up of 15 amino acids. Germline loops: CDR1 SGHRS, CDR2 YFSETQ. Trimming removed 0 bases from V and 7 bases from J; junction bases left unmatched: 7. The CDR3 is CASSLERLAANEQFF. The DNA for the CDR3 is TGCGCCAGCAGCTTGGAAAGGCTAGCGGCAAATGAGCAGTTCTTC.

There are a few counts of this clonotype. The genes are TRBV7-9 and TRBJ2-5; 13 bases are shared with TRBD2. Germline V gene lookup returns CDR1 SEHNR and CDR2 FQNEAQ (reference sequence). CDR3 length: 15 residues. Trimming at V came to 5 bases and at J to 5 bases, leaving 5 bases not matched to a gene. CDR3 coding DNA: TGTGCCAGCAGCCGGACTAGCGGGAGTATGGAGACCCAGTACTTC. Translated: CASSRTSGSMETQYF.

The chain joins TRBV5-1 to TRBJ2-1, with 8 bases aligning to TRBD2. Germline V gives CDR1 SGHRS, CDR2 YFSETQ. CDR3 size: 16 residues. V shed 4 bases and J 5 bases; nucleotides not matched to a gene: 11. CDR3 in amino acids: CASSTIGSGKNNEQFF. In DNA, the CDR3 is TGCGCCAGCAGCACAATTGGTAGCGGGAAAAACAATGAGCAGTTCTTC. Supplemented by reference TRBV5-1 and TRBJ2-1, the full variable domain reads KAGVTQTPRYLIKTRGQQVTLSCSPISGHRSVSWYQQTPGQGLQFLFEYFSETQRNKGNFPGRFSGRQFSNSRSEMNVSTLELGDSALYLCASSTIGSGKNNEQFFGPGTRLTVL.

This clonotype showed up just a few times. The chain uses TRBV29-1 and TRBJ2-1; TRBD1 aligns across 11 bases. The CDR3 covers 14 residues. With 3 bases clipped from V and 7 bases from J, the junction kept 5 bases outside the gene matches. CDR1 and CDR2 (germline): SQVTM, ANQGSEA. CDR3 DNA: TGCAGCGTTGATCTCGGGACAGGGGGGAATGAGCAGTTCTTC. Translated, it gives CSVDLGTGGNEQFF.

The J gene is TRBJ2-3, the V gene TRBV2; 10 bases match TRBD2. Per the germline V gene, CDR1 is SNHLY and CDR2 is FYNNEI. This CDR3 spans 16 amino acids. V lost 3 bases and J lost 0; bases outside the gene matches: 3. CDR3 protein: CASSEGTSVSTDTQYF. As DNA, the CDR3 is TGTGCCAGCAGTGAGGGGACTAGCGTTAGCACAGATACGCAGTATTTT.

This clonotype appeared a few times. The chain joins TRBV6-5 to TRBJ2-5; 7 nucleotides align to TRBD2. CDR3 length: 16 residues. With 0 bases clipped from V and 7 bases from J, the junction kept 11 bases outside the gene matches. CDR1 and CDR2 from the germline V gene are MNHEY and SVGAGI. In DNA, the CDR3 is TGTGCCAGCAGTTACTCGCTTGGCGGGAGTTGGGGGACCCAGTACTTC. It yields the protein CASSYSLGGSWGTQYF.

This clonotype was observed a few times. V usage is TRBV7-2 and J usage is TRBJ2-5; a weak D match, TRBD2 (8 bases). The CDR3 covers 16 residues. V shed 5 bases and J shed 7 bases, with 23 bases lying between them. CDR1 is SGHTA, CDR2 FQGNSA, per germline. CDR3: CASSPAGGANRGTQYF. DNA of the CDR3: TGTGCCAGCAGCCCCGCGGGGGGAGCAAACAGGGGGACCCAGTACTTC.

This chain links TRBV29-1 with TRBJ2-3; D is undetermined. The CDR3 consists of 12 residues. Germline V CDR1 and CDR2: SQVTM, ANQGSEA. Trimming took 4 bases from V and 3 from J, leaving 8 bases between them. The CDR3 region has the DNA TGCAGCGTTGTAGCCACTACAGATACGCAGTATTTT. It yields the protein CSVVATTDTQYF.